This T cell receptor beta chain is drawn from a study of cytomegalovirus exposure and HLA in healthy donors. About the study: The Caucasian-associated ancestry cluster contained 65% to 85% of the 398 genotyped donors. Study results and caveats: The investigators catalogued 150 to 200 TCR beta chains as cytomegalovirus-associated. There were some V segments, including TRBV6-2 and TRBV6-3, excluded as indistinguishable. Immune exposure data for these donors was limited to CMV serostatus.

PCR was performed using 60 Vbeta and 13 Jbeta primers. Profiling relied on immunoSEQ multiplex PCR, and the TCRdb table lists in-frame clones only, not all of them. The sample includes roughly 110,000 clones, 70% to 85% of them seen just once. In regard to this clone: Its antigen remains unknown.

Trimming took 6 bases from V and 10 from J; bases not matched to a gene: 12. The CDR3 has 17 amino acids. Germline CDR1 and CDR2: ENHRY and SYGVKD. The sequencing input was PBMCs. The receptor comes from a woman in her late teens or twenties in good health and CMV-seronegative. J is TRBJ2-1 and V is TRBV10-3, with 16 positions matching TRBD2. CDR3 amino acids: CAIRSGTSGGAGVEQFF. The CDR3 region has the DNA TGTGCCATCAGGAGCGGGACTAGCGGGGGGGCTGGTGTCGAGCAGTTCTTC.